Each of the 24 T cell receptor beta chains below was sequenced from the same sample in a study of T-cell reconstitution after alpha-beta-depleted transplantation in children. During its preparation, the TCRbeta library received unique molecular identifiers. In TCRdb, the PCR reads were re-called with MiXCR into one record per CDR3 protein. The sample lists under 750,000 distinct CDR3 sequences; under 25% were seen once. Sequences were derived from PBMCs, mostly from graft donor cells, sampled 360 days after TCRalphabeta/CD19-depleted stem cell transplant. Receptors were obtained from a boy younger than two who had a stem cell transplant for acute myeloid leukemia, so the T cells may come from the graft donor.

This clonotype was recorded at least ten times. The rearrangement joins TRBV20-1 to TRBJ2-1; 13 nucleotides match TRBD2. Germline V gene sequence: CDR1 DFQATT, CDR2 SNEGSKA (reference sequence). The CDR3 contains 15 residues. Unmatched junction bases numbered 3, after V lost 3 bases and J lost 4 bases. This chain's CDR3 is CSASPLAGGYNEQFF. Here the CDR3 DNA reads TGCAGTGCTAGCCCACTAGCGGGGGGGTACAATGAGCAGTTCTTC.

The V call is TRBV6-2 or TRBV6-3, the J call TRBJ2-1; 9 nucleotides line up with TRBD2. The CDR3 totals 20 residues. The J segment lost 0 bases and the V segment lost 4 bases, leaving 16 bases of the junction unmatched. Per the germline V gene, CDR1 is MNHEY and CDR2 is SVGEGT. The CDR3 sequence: CASSFHRGSGGMSSYNEQFF. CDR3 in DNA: TGTGCCAGCAGTTTCCATAGGGGTAGCGGGGGTATGAGCTCCTACAATGAGCAGTTCTTC.

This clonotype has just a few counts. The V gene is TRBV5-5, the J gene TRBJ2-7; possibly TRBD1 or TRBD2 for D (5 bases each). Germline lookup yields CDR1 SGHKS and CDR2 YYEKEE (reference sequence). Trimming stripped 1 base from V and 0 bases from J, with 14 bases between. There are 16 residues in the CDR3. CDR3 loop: CASSLNPQGPSYEQYF. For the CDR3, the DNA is TGTGCCAGCAGCTTGAACCCCCAGGGACCCTCCTACGAGCAGTACTTC.

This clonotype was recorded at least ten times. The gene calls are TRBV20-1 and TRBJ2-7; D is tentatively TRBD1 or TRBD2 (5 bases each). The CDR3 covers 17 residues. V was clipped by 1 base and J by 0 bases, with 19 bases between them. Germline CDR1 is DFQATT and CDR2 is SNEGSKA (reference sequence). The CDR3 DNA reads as TGCAGTGCTAGAGGGATAGGGCGAGGGGTGAGCTCCTACGAGCAGTACTTC. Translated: CSARGIGRGVSSYEQYF.

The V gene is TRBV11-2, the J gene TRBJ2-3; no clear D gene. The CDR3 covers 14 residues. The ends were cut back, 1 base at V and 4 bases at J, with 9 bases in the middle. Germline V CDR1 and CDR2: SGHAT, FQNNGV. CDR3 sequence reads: CASSLGVGPDTQYF. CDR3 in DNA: TGTGCCAGCAGCTTAGGTGTCGGTCCAGATACGCAGTATTTT.

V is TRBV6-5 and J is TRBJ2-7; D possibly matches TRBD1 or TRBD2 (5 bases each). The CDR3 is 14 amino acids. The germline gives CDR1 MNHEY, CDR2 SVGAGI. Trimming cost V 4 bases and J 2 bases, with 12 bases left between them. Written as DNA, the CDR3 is TGTGCCAGCAGTTCCCCCAGGGACCCCTACGAGCAGTACTTC. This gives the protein CASSSPRDPYEQYF.

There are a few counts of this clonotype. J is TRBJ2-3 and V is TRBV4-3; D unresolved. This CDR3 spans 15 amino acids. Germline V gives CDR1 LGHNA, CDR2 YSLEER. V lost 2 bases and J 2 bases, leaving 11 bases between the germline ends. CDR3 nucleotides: TGCGCCAGCAGCCAATCCGAATCCTTCACAGATACGCAGTATTTT. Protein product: CASSQSESFTDTQYF.

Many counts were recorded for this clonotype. The CDR3 region has the DNA TGTGCCAGCGGGGATAGCGAGTGGGATACGCAGTATTTT. This translates into CASGDSEWDTQYF. The genes are TRBV12-3 or TRBV12-4 and TRBJ2-3; possibly TRBD2 for D (5 bases). This CDR3 is built from 13 residues. V gave up 8 bases and J gave up 6 bases, with 15 bases separating them.

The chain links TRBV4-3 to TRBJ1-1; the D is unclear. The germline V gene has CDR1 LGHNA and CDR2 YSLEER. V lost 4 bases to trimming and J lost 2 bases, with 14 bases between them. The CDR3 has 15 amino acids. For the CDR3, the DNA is TGCGCCAGCAGCCTTCGTACAAGTTTAAACACTGAAGCTTTCTTT. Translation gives CASSLRTSLNTEAFF.

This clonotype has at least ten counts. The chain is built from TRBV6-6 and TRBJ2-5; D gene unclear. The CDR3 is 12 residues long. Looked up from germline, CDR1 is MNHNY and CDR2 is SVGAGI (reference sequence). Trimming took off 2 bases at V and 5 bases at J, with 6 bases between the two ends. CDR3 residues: CASSYGPETQYF. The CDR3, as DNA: TGTGCCAGCAGTTACGGGCCGGAGACCCAGTACTTC.

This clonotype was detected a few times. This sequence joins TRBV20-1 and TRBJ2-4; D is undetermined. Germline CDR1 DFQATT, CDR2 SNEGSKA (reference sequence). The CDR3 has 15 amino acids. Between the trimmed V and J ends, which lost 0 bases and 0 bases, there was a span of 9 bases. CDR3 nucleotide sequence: TGCAGTGCTAGAGATGGGGTACTAGCCAAAAACATTCAGTACTTC. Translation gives CSARDGVLAKNIQYF.

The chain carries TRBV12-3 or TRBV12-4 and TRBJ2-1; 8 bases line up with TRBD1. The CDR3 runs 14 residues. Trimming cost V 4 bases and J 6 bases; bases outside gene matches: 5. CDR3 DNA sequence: TGTGCCAGCAGTTCCTGGACAGGGACCAATGAGCAGTTCTTC. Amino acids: CASSSWTGTNEQFF.

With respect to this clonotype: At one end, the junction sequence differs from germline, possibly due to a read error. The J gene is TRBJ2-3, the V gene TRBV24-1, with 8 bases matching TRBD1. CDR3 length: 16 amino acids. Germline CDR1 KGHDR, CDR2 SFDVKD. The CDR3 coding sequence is TGTGCCACCAGTGACCCCGGGACAGGCGGCACAGATGCGCAGTATTTT. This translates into CATSDPGTGGTDAQYF.

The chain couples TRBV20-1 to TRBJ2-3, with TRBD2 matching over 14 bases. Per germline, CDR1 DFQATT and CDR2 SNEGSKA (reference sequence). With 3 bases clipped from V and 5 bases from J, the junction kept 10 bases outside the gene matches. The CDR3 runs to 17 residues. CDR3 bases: TGCAGTGCTAGGGCCGTGACTAGCGGGGGGGCAGTAGATACGCAGTATTTT. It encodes CSARAVTSGGAVDTQYF.

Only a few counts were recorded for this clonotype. The CDR3 loop is CSAPPGSYNEQFF. In nucleotides, the CDR3 is TGCAGTGCTCCTCCGGGGAGCTACAATGAGCAGTTCTTC. The J gene is TRBJ2-1, the V gene TRBV20-1; maybe TRBD2 (5 bases). Between the trimmed V and J ends, which lost 5 bases and 3 bases, there was a span of 11 bases. Germline V gene sequence: CDR1 DFQATT, CDR2 SNEGSKA (reference sequence). The CDR3 is 13 amino acids.

The CDR3 region has the DNA TGCAGTGCCGTACTCTCTAGCGGGGGGTTCGATACGCAGTATTTT. Its translation: CSAVLSSGGFDTQYF. This chain links TRBV20-1 with TRBJ2-3; 11 bases map to TRBD2. The CDR3 sequence is 15 residues long. CDR1 and CDR2 (germline): DFQATT, SNEGSKA (reference sequence). V lost 6 bases to trimming and J lost 6 bases; unmatched junction nucleotides: 11.

The DNA of the CDR3 is TGTGCCAGCAGTTACTCGGTCAGCCCAGGGAGCACTGAAGCTTTCTTT. Protein sequence: CASSYSVSPGSTEAFF. This rearrangement joins TRBV6-2 or TRBV6-3 to TRBJ1-1, with a tentative D call TRBD1 (5 bases). V lost 0 bases, J lost 4 bases, and 15 bases lay in between. The CDR3 sequence is 16 residues long. Germline CDR1 is MNHEY and CDR2 is SVGEGT.

CDR3 residues: CSALAGASTDTQYF. The CDR3 nucleotides read TGCAGTGCTCTTGCGGGGGCCAGCACAGATACGCAGTATTTT. This sequence joins TRBV20-1 and TRBJ2-3; possible D gene TRBD2, 7 bases. This CDR3 contains 14 residues. Trimming removed 5 bases at V and 0 bases at J, with 12 bases between. Germline-derived CDR1 and CDR2 are DFQATT and SNEGSKA (reference sequence).

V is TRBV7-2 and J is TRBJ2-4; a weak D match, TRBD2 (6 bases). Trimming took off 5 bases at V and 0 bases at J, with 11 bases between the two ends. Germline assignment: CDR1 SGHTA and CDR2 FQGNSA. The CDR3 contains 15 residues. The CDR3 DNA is TGTGCCAGCAGCCCCTCGGGGGTAGCCAAAAACATTCAGTACTTC. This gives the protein CASSPSGVAKNIQYF.

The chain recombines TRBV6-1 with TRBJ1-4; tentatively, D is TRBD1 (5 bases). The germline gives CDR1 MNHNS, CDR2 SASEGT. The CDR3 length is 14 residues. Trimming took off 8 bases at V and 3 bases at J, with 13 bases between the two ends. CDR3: CASSTPGSNEKLFF. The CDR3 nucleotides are TGTGCCAGCTCTACTCCAGGGTCTAATGAAAAACTGTTTTTT.

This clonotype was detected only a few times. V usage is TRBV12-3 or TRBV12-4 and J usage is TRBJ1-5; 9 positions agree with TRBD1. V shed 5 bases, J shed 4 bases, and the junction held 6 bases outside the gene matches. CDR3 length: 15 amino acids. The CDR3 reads CASSPSGTGNQPQHF. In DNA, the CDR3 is TGTGCCAGCAGTCCCTCCGGGACAGGGAATCAGCCCCAGCATTTT.

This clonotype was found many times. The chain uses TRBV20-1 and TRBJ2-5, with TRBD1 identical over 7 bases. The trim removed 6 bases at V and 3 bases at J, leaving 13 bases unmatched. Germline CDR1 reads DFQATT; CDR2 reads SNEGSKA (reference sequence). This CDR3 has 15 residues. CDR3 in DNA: TGCAGTGCCACTAAACCGGGACAGCGAGAAGAGACCCAGTACTTC. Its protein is CSATKPGQREETQYF.

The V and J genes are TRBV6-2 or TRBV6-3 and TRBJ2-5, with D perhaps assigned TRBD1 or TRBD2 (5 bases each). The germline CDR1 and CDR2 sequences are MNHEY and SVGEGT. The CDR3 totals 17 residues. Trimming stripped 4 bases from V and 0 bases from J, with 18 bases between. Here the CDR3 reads CASSSVPGPLYQETQYF. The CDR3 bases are TGTGCCAGCAGTTCTGTCCCGGGACCCCTGTACCAAGAGACCCAGTACTTC.

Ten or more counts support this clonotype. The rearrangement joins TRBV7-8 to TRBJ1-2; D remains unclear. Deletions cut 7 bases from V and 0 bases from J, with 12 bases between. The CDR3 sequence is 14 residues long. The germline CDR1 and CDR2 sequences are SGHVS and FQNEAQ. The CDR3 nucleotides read TGTGCCAGCACACGCGAGACGTCTAACTATGGCTACACCTTC. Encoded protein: CASTRETSNYGYTF.